The 8 T cell receptor beta chains given below trace back to one sample, sequenced in a study of T cells in severe cutaneous drug reactions. The iRepertoire multiplex PCR system with TCR subtype-specific primers built both bulk and single-cell libraries. TCRdb reprocessed the multiplex PCR reads and keeps a single row for each CDR3 protein, giving no DNA. The sample table includes about 8,300 distinct CDR3 sequences. The donors had carbamazepine-induced Stevens-Johnson syndrome or toxic epidermal necrolysis. The sample comprised cells from a skin blister. The source of these receptors is a human donor with a severe cutaneous adverse drug reaction.

This chain links TRBV20-1 with TRBJ2-6; there is no DNA to check the TCRdb D call of TRBD2. CDR3 length equals 15 residues. Germline V gene sequence: CDR1 DFQATT, CDR2 SNEGSKA (reference sequence). CDR3 region: CSATGANSGANVLTF.

This chain links TRBV25-1 with TRBJ2-7. This CDR3 spans 13 amino acids. From germline, CDR1 is MGHDK and CDR2 SYGVNS. Here the CDR3 reads CASSESDSYEQYF.

This sequence joins TRBV28 and TRBJ2-5; TCRdb designates TRBD1, a call that cannot be tested without DNA. This CDR3 region has 15 residues. Germline V gives CDR1 MDHEN, CDR2 SYDVKM. The CDR3 region is CASSLGRGSGGTQYF.

The chain couples TRBV10-3 to TRBJ2-1; the D call from TCRdb, TRBD2, cannot be confirmed without DNA. CDR1 is ENHRY and CDR2 is SYGVKD in the germline V gene. This CDR3 spans 14 amino acids. CDR3 residues: CAIRPPGGGNEQFF.

This chain connects TRBV19 to TRBJ1-1; the D gene TCRdb calls, TRBD1, cannot be checked with no DNA. The V gene's germline CDR1 is LNHDA and CDR2 SQIVND (reference sequence). CDR3 length: 13 amino acids. CDR3 sequence: CASMAGAGTEAFF.

Frequency places this clonotype as medium-sized. This chain uses TRBV6-5 with TRBJ1-2; TCRdb's D call of TRBD1 is untestable without DNA. The CDR3 sequence is 13 residues long. Germline values: CDR1 MNHEY, CDR2 SVGAGI. The CDR3 loop reads CASSYSQGEGYTF.

J is TRBJ1-5 and V is TRBV28; with no DNA, the TCRdb D assignment of TRBD1 cannot be verified. The CDR3 is 13 amino acids. Germline-derived CDR1 and CDR2 are MDHEN and SYDVKM. CDR3 sequence reads: CASSLQTVRPQHF.

This chain connects TRBV20-1 to TRBJ2-3; TCRdb calls TRBD1, which cannot be checked without DNA. The CDR3 extends over 13 amino acids. Germline V gene data show CDR1 as DFQATT and CDR2 as SNEGSKA (reference sequence). The CDR3 spells CSARGQGSDTQYF.